This T cell receptor beta chain was profiled in a study of blood T cell repertoires in COVID-19. Overall study: Sample material is recorded as cDNA or gDNA derived from T cells, B-cell-depleted T cells, or PBMCs.

This CDR3 contains 11 residues. Germline V gene lookup returns CDR1 SGHAT and CDR2 FQNNGV. A remark on this clone: Germline is not matched at one junction end, which may reflect a read error.

Original data processing: Nucleated cell number was recorded as an estimate derived from reference gene primer amplification. Method: immunoSEQ multiplex PCR; TCRdb's copy keeps in-frame clones and lacks some. The V and J calls and clone size were taken over from that table, and D and trimming were inferred from the DNA. The sample contains roughly 250,000 clones, around 90% of which appear only once. Sequenced material: PBMCs or T cells enriched from blood (not recorded which). The chain joins TRBV11-2 to TRBJ1-2, with D possibly matching TRBD1 (5 bases). This clonotype was sampled from a woman aged 50 to 60 who had recovered from COVID-19. CDR3 coding DNA: TGTGCCAGCAGCAAGGGCGACAGCCGGGTGTTC. Its translation: CASSKGDSRVF. The entire variable domain, with the rest obtained from reference TRBV11-2 and TRBJ1-2, is as follows: EAGVAQSPRYKIIEKRQSVAFWCNPISGHATLYWYQQILGQGPKLLIQFQNNGVVDDSQLPKDRFSAERLKGVDSTLKIQPAKLEDSAVYLCASSKGDSRVFGSGTRLTVV.